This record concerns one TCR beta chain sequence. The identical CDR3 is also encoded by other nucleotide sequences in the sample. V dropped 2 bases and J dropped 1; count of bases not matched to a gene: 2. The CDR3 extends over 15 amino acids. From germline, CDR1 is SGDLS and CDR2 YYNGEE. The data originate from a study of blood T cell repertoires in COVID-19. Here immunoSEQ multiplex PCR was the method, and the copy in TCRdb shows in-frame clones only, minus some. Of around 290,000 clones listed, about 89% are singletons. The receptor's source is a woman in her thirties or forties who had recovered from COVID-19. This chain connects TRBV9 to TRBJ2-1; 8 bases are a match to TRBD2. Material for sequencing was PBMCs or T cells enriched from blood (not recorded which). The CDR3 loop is CASSVVAGSYNEQFF. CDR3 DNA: TGTGCCAGCAGCGTCGTAGCGGGGTCCTACAATGAGCAGTTCTTC.